This passage covers 32 T cell receptor beta chains from one sample sequenced in a study of T cell clonality in common variable immunodeficiency (dated by TCRdb to the mid-2010s). Preparation of the library involved the immunoSEQ multiplex PCR assay. Sourced from immuneACCESS, this table was stored by TCRdb with only in-frame sequences that have V and J called. A share of the clones is absent; for the studies checked, an unresolved V gene accounts for under half, and the remainder has no known explanation. This sample has tens of thousands of clones in the table, none counted a single time. The ten largest clones represent 1.7% of the sample. Sequencing input: peripheral blood mononuclear cells. These receptors originate from a person aged 18 to 69 in good health.

This clone has ten or more counts. The read finishes 3 residues shy of the CDR3 end, and the germline J gene is used to complete it. The V gene is TRBV28, the J gene TRBJ2-3; 9 bases are shared with TRBD2. V trimming: 2 bases; J trimming: 1 base; junction bases outside the gene matches: 10. The CDR3 is 18 amino acids. Germline V lookup: CDR1 MDHEN, CDR2 SYDVKM. The DNA read from the CDR3 is TGTGCCAGCAGTTTAGAGCGGGAGGTTGTAACTGGCACAGATACG. Amino acids: CASSLEREVVTGTDT. The complete CDR3 reads CASSLEREVVTGTDTQYF. Full variable domain (remainder filled in from reference TRBV28 and TRBJ2-3): DVKVTQSSRYLVKRTGEKVFLECVQDMDHENMFWYRQDPGLGLRLIYFSYDVKMKEKGDIPEGYSVSREKKERFSLILESASTNQTSMYLCASSLEREVVTGTDTQYFGPGTRLTVL.

The table lists this clone with many counts. The sequenced fragment ends 3 residues before the CDR3 boundary, so the rest is inferred from the germline J gene. The rearrangement joins TRBV20-1 to TRBJ2-2; 7 bases are shared with TRBD1. V was pared by 2 bases and J by 1 base, with 1 base of the junction left unmatched. Germline V gene lookup returns CDR1 DFQATT and CDR2 SNEGSKA (reference sequence). CDR3 length: 14 amino acids. The sequenced part of the CDR3 DNA is TGCAGTGCTAGAAGGACAGGGAACACCGGGGAG. Its translation is CSARRTGNTGE. The full-length CDR3 reads as CSARRTGNTGELFF.

This clone was seen at least ten times. The read ends 3 residues shy of where the CDR3 ends; the end is completed using the germline J gene. This chain joins TRBV10-1 and TRBJ2-1; a weak D match, TRBD2 (6 bases). V was clipped by 2 bases and J by 8 bases, with 16 bases between them. Germline V lookup: CDR1 WNHNN, CDR2 SYGVQD (reference sequence). The CDR3 is made up of 15 amino acids. Partial CDR3 DNA: TGCGCCAGCAGTGAGGAGGGAGCGGGCAAGGATGAG. Encoded protein: CASSEEGAGKDE. The full CDR3 protein reads CASSEEGAGKDEQFF.

This clone was seen many times. The observed sequence ends 3 residues before the CDR3 terminus, with the missing tail filled in from the germline J gene. The J gene is TRBJ2-1, the V gene TRBV7-8, with D unclear. Per the germline V gene, CDR1 is SGHVS and CDR2 is FQNEAQ. Trimming pared 3 bases from V and 8 bases from J, leaving 8 bases between. The CDR3 contains 12 residues. The covered CDR3 bases are TGTGCCAGCAGCTTGCAGGTGGATGAG. It is translated as CASSLQVDE. The entire CDR3 protein is CASSLQVDEQFF.

This clone was counted ten times or more. The read ends 3 residues shy of where the CDR3 ends; the end is completed using the germline J gene. The rearrangement links TRBV19 to TRBJ2-7; no reliable D call. Trimming took off 3 bases at V and 5 bases at J, with 8 bases between the two ends. The CDR3 is made up of 12 amino acids. Germline loops: CDR1 LNHDA, CDR2 SQIVND (reference sequence). CDR3 loop: CASSIGQNEQYF. CDR3 DNA (partial): TGTGCCAGTAGTATTGGGCAAAACGAG.

There are many counts of this clone. The sequenced fragment ends 3 residues before the CDR3 boundary, so the rest is inferred from the germline J gene. The chain links TRBV6-2 or TRBV6-3 to TRBJ2-7; no clear D. This CDR3 comprises 11 residues. The V gene lost 8 bases and the J gene lost 5 bases, with 10 bases spanning the gap. From germline, CDR1 is MNHEY and CDR2 SVGEGT. The CDR3 region is CASGFFHEQYF. CDR3 DNA (partial): TGTGCCAGCGGCTTCTTCCACGAG.

This clone was observed many times. The read terminates 3 residues ahead of where the CDR3 ends, so the germline J gene completes it. This sequence joins TRBV2 and TRBJ1-2; TRBD1 matches at 8 bases. V lost 8 bases and J lost 5; bases outside the gene matches: 10. The germline CDR1 and CDR2 sequences are SNHLY and FYNNEI. The CDR3 covers 14 residues. The CDR3 DNA, read in part, is TGTGCCAGCCGCCCGGACAGGGAAGTTTATGGC. Translated, it gives CASRPDREVYG. The full CDR3 sequence reads CASRPDREVYGYTF.

Many counts were recorded for this clone. Sequencing ends 3 residues short of the CDR3 end; the germline J gene provides the rest. The rearrangement uses TRBV19 and TRBJ2-2; 9 nucleotides align to TRBD2. Per germline, CDR1 LNHDA and CDR2 SQIVND (reference sequence). This CDR3 contains 15 residues. J gave up 2 bases and V 8 bases, and 6 bases lay outside the gene matches. The sequenced CDR3 bases are TGTGCCAGTGCTAGCGGGAAGTCAAACACCGGGGAG. Translated: CASASGKSNTGE. The full CDR3 protein reads CASASGKSNTGELFF.

This clone was detected ten times or more. The CDR3 is cut off 3 residues early in the read; its end comes from the germline J gene. The V call is TRBV7-9, the J call TRBJ2-3; TRBD1 agrees at 9 bases. Germline V gene sequence: CDR1 SEHNR, CDR2 FQNEAQ (reference sequence). The ends lost 8 bases at V and 5 bases at J; junction bases unmatched: 11. The CDR3 loop spans 15 amino acids. The CDR3 bases that were read are TGTGCCAGCCGAGCGAGGACAGGGGTAGGAGATACG. It codes for CASRARTGVGDT. The full CDR3 reads CASRARTGVGDTQYF.

This clone was detected ten times or more. The sequence runs out 3 residues before the end of the CDR3; the remainder is reconstructed from the germline J gene. This chain links TRBV5-1 with TRBJ1-1; D perhaps matches TRBD1 (5 bases). Per germline, CDR1 SGHRS and CDR2 YFSETQ. V was trimmed by 0 bases and J by 7 bases, leaving 19 bases between them. The CDR3 contains 16 residues. CDR3 bases read: TGCGCCAGCAGCTTGGCCTTCCCGACAGACCGAGTTGAA. It specifies CASSLAFPTDRVE. The CDR3 in its entirety is CASSLAFPTDRVEAFF.

This clone showed up many times. The CDR3 end lies 3 residues beyond the end of the read and is filled in from the germline J gene. This sequence joins TRBV7-6 and TRBJ2-2; D perhaps matches TRBD2 (7 bases). Germline assignment: CDR1 SGHVS and CDR2 FNYEAQ. V lost 3 bases to trimming and J lost 4 bases, with 12 bases between them. CDR3 length: 15 residues. The part of the CDR3 DNA that was read is TGTGCCAGCAGCTTTAAGGGGGGGGTCACCGGGGAG. Residues: CASSFKGGVTGE. The complete CDR3 protein is CASSFKGGVTGELFF. The full variable domain, rest sourced from reference TRBV7-6 and TRBJ2-2, is GAGVSQSPRYKVTKRGQDVALRCDPISGHVSLYWYRQALGQGPEFLTYFNYEAQQDKSGLPNDRFSAERPEGSISTLTIQRTEQRDSAMYRCASSFKGGVTGELFFGEGSRLTVL.

This clone was recorded many times. The CDR3 extends 3 residues past the end of the read, so its final part is completed from the germline J gene. The rearrangement uses TRBV4-1 and TRBJ1-1; D ambiguous. Germline CDR1 and CDR2: MGHRA and YSYEKL. Trimming removed 2 bases from V and 0 bases from J, with 4 bases in between. This CDR3 is built from 13 residues. The CDR3 is CASSQPMNTEAFF. The sequenced part of the CDR3 DNA is TGCGCCAGCAGCCAACCTATGAACACTGAA.

This clone has only a few counts. The read falls 3 residues short of the CDR3 end, and the missing part is taken from the germline J gene. The chain combines TRBV5-6 with TRBJ1-5; the D gene is possibly TRBD1 (6 bases). The V gene's germline CDR1 is SGHDT and CDR2 YYEEEE. The length of the CDR3 is 13 residues. V dropped 3 bases and J dropped 4 bases, with 8 bases sitting between them. The CDR3: CASSSGQNQPQHF. The CDR3 bases that were read are TGTGCCAGCAGCTCTGGACAGAATCAGCCC.

This clone was observed many times. The CDR3 goes on 3 residues after the read ends, and that part is filled in from the germline J gene. This chain joins TRBV20-1 and TRBJ2-3, with D possibly TRBD2 on 6 matching bases. Per germline, CDR1 DFQATT and CDR2 SNEGSKA (reference sequence). The CDR3 has 14 residues. V lost 6 bases and J 6 bases, leaving 19 bases between the germline ends. The chain's CDR3 is CSALGTLGRDTQYF. CDR3 bases read: TGCAGTGCCCTCGGGACTTTGGGGAGGGATACG.

This clone was picked up a small number of times. The CDR3 bases that were read are TGCAGTGCTTGGACAGGTGAA. Translation gives CSAWTGE. The whole CDR3 protein reads CSAWTGEAFF. This chain links TRBV20-1 with TRBJ1-1, with 7 bases fitting TRBD1. The sequence runs out 3 residues before the end of the CDR3; the remainder is reconstructed from the germline J gene. The CDR3 runs to 10 residues. Trimming cost V 5 bases and J 7 bases; bases outside gene matches: 1. Germline CDR1 DFQATT, CDR2 SNEGSKA (reference sequence).

This clone showed up many times. The read falls 3 residues short of the CDR3 end, and the missing part is taken from the germline J gene. J is TRBJ2-3 and V is TRBV7-2; D may be TRBD2 (5 bases). This CDR3 contains 13 residues. Germline V gene lookup returns CDR1 SGHTA and CDR2 FQGNSA. CDR3 DNA, as far as it was read: TGTGCCAGCAGCTTAGAGAACCCGGGGACG. Encoded protein: CASSLENPGT. The whole CDR3 sequence is CASSLENPGTQYF.

This clone was detected many times. The sequence runs out 3 residues before the end of the CDR3; the remainder is reconstructed from the germline J gene. The chain links TRBV12-3 or TRBV12-4 to TRBJ2-5; D is possibly TRBD1 (7 bases). The CDR3 is 14 amino acids. The CDR3 bases that were read are TGTGCCAGCAGTTTAAGACAGGGACTTACTACC. It translates to CASSLRQGLTT. The whole CDR3 protein reads CASSLRQGLTTQYF.

This clone was seen ten or more times. The read finishes 3 residues shy of the CDR3 end, and the germline J gene is used to complete it. The chain joins TRBV9 to TRBJ2-5; D possibly corresponds to TRBD1 (6 bases). The CDR3 has 14 amino acids. CDR1 SGDLS and CDR2 YYNGEE come from the germline V gene. Trimming shortened V by 0 bases and J by 1 base, and 7 bases separated the two germline ends. Incomplete CDR3 DNA: TGTGCCAGCAGCGTAGGACAGGTCCAAGAGACC. Encoded protein: CASSVGQVQET. The whole CDR3 sequence reads CASSVGQVQETQYF.

This clone has ten or more counts. The missing CDR3 end, 3 residues past where the read stops, is filled in from the germline J gene. The V call is TRBV7-3, the J call TRBJ2-1; D perhaps matches TRBD1 (5 bases). V lost 5 bases, J lost 5 bases, and 10 bases lay in between. The CDR3 covers 13 residues. CDR1 SGHTA and CDR2 FQGTGA come from the germline V gene. The sequenced part of the CDR3 DNA is TGTGCCAGCAGCATCACAGGAGACAATGAG. This encodes CASSITGDNE. The full CDR3 reads CASSITGDNEQFF.

The table lists this clone with many counts. Sequencing ends 3 residues short of the CDR3 end; the germline J gene provides the rest. The chain links TRBV20-1 to TRBJ2-3; TRBD2 matches 12 bases. Trimming at V came to 2 bases and at J to 5 bases, leaving 8 bases not matched to a gene. Germline assignment: CDR1 DFQATT and CDR2 SNEGSKA (reference sequence). The CDR3 is 16 residues long. Here the CDR3 reads CSARRSSGRAQDTQYF. Incomplete CDR3 DNA: TGCAGTGCTAGACGATCTAGCGGGAGGGCCCAAGATACG.

This clone was observed many times. The read stops 3 residues short of the end of the CDR3; the missing end is completed from the germline J gene. This chain uses TRBV30 with TRBJ2-5, with TRBD1 matching 8 bases. V shed 5 bases and J 1 base; nucleotides not matched to a gene: 6. CDR1 and CDR2 from the germline V gene are GTSNPN and SVGIG (reference sequence). The CDR3 is 14 residues long. The part of the CDR3 DNA that was read is TGTGCCTGGGATAAAACAGGGGGCCAAGAGACC. Residues: CAWDKTGGQET. The entire CDR3 is CAWDKTGGQETQYF.

This clone was seen many times. The DNA read from the CDR3 is TGTGCCTGGAGTGTACTCAGGGGAGGTAATTCACCC. Translated: CAWSVLRGGNSP. The complete CDR3 sequence is CAWSVLRGGNSPLHF. The V gene is TRBV30, the J gene TRBJ1-6; D is perhaps TRBD1 (6 bases). The read comes to an end 3 residues before the CDR3 does, leaving the germline J gene to fill in the end. The CDR3 length is 15 residues. V was clipped by 0 bases and J by 6 bases, with 12 bases between them. Germline lookup yields CDR1 GTSNPN and CDR2 SVGIG (reference sequence).

This clone was counted many times. The read ends 3 residues before the CDR3 terminus; that terminus is restored from the germline J gene. J is TRBJ1-1 and V is TRBV4-1; D may be TRBD1 (6 bases). This CDR3 contains 14 residues. Per germline, CDR1 MGHRA and CDR2 YSYEKL. Trimming took 4 bases from V and 3 from J, leaving 12 bases between them. The CDR3 bases that were read are TGCGCCAGCAGCCGGATAGGGGGGGACACTGAA. It is translated as CASSRIGGDTE. The whole CDR3 reads CASSRIGGDTEAFF.

This clone was counted many times. The covered CDR3 bases are TGTGCCAGCTCACCACCCCGACTAGCGGGAGACCCTTTCGGCACAGATACG. This translates into CASSPPRLAGDPFGTDT. The CDR3 in its entirety is CASSPPRLAGDPFGTDTQYF. V gene TRBV18 combines with J gene TRBJ2-3; 12 bases fit TRBD2. The read is 3 residues too short to cover the CDR3 end, so that end is filled in from the germline J gene. The J segment lost 1 base and the V segment lost 0 bases, leaving 11 bases of the junction unmatched. Germline loops: CDR1 KGHSH, CDR2 LQKENI. The CDR3 spans 20 residues. Using reference TRBV18 and TRBJ2-3 for the parts outside the CDR3, the full variable domain is NAGVMQNPRHLVRRRGQEARLRCSPMKGHSHVYWYRQLPEEGLKFMVYLQKENIIDESGMPKERFSAEFPKEGPSILRIQQVVRGDSAAYFCASSPPRLAGDPFGTDTQYFGPGTRLTVL.

This clone was seen at least ten times. With the read ending 3 residues before the CDR3 end, the germline J gene is used to fill in that end. The rearrangement joins TRBV10-3 to TRBJ2-7; the D gene is possibly TRBD1 (5 bases). The CDR3 consists of 15 residues. Looked up from germline, CDR1 is ENHRY and CDR2 is SYGVKD. The V end was cut by 4 bases, the J end by 2 bases, with 15 bases between. The CDR3 is CAISGYMTAAYEQYF. The sequenced CDR3 bases are TGTGCCATCAGTGGATATATGACAGCTGCCTACGAG.

In its sample, this clone was seen a few times. The DNA ends 3 residues before the CDR3 does, and the rest of the CDR3 is filled in from the germline J gene. This sequence joins TRBV5-6 and TRBJ1-2; tentative D call: TRBD1 (6 bases). The CDR3 spans 12 residues. The germline gives CDR1 SGHDT, CDR2 YYEEEE. This CDR3 reads CASSTTGKGYTF. The part of the CDR3 DNA that was read is TGTGCCAGCAGCACGACAGGAAAAGGC.

This clone occurred many times. CDR3 in amino acids: CSANTRDNSYEQYF. The CDR3 bases that were read are TGCAGTGCTAATACTCGGGACAATAGTTACGAG. The chain couples TRBV20-1 to TRBJ2-7; weak D call: TRBD1 (6 bases). With the read ending 3 residues before the CDR3 end, the germline J gene is used to fill in that end. This CDR3 has 14 residues. Germline V gene lookup returns CDR1 DFQATT and CDR2 SNEGSKA (reference sequence). V dropped 4 bases and J dropped 4 bases, with 17 bases sitting between them.

As regards this clone: Read data end 3 residues before the CDR3 end; the end is taken from the germline J gene. V gene TRBV7-8 combines with J gene TRBJ1-1; TRBD1 matches 7 bases. The CDR3 extends over 13 amino acids. CDR1 and CDR2 from the germline V gene are SGHVS and FQNEAQ. V was clipped by 4 bases and J by 6 bases; unmatched bases: 5. This CDR3 is CASSSDRVAEAFF. CDR3 DNA (partial): TGTGCCAGCAGCTCAGACAGGGTAGCTGAA.

The sample holds many counts of this clone. The CDR3 is cut off 3 residues early in the read; its end comes from the germline J gene. The gene calls are TRBV19 and TRBJ2-5; 12 bases fit TRBD2. V shed 4 bases, J shed 4 bases, and the junction held 4 bases outside the gene matches. The germline V gene encodes CDR1 LNHDA and CDR2 SQIVND (reference sequence). The CDR3 sequence is 15 residues long. The sequenced CDR3 bases are TGTGCCAGTAGTACCGGGACTAGCGGGCGAGAGACC. Its translation: CASSTGTSGRET. The full CDR3 sequence reads CASSTGTSGRETQYF.

This clone was detected ten times or more. The CDR3 is cut off 3 residues early in the read; its end comes from the germline J gene. This chain links TRBV5-1 with TRBJ1-6; TRBD1 is a possible D gene (5 bases). V lost 4 bases and J lost 8, with 16 bases in between. This CDR3 spans 15 amino acids. The germline V gene encodes CDR1 SGHRS and CDR2 YFSETQ. CDR3 amino acids: CASSDPQGWDSPLHF. The part of the CDR3 DNA that was read is TGCGCCAGCAGCGATCCCCAGGGTTGGGATTCACCC. The complete variable domain, with remaining parts taken from reference TRBV5-1 and TRBJ1-6, reads KAGVTQTPRYLIKTRGQQVTLSCSPISGHRSVSWYQQTPGQGLQFLFEYFSETQRNKGNFPGRFSGRQFSNSRSEMNVSTLELGDSALYLCASSDPQGWDSPLHFGNGTRLTVT.

Many counts were recorded for this clone. With the read ending 3 residues before the CDR3 end, the germline J gene is used to fill in that end. The rearrangement joins TRBV5-4 to TRBJ2-7; 10 bases line up with TRBD1. Trimming removed 5 bases from V and 4 bases from J; junction bases left unmatched: 9. The CDR3 runs to 15 residues. From germline, CDR1 is SGHNT and CDR2 YYREEE (reference sequence). The CDR3 bases that were read are TGTGCCAGCAGACCAGGGACAGGGGCTGATTACGAG. This codes for CASRPGTGADYE. The entire CDR3 reads CASRPGTGADYEQYF.

This clone was seen at least ten times. Sequencing ends 3 residues short of the CDR3 end; the germline J gene provides the rest. This chain connects TRBV29-1 to TRBJ2-1; no definite D call. Per germline, CDR1 SQVTM and CDR2 ANQGSEA. V shed 5 bases and J shed 6 bases, with 14 bases lying between them. This CDR3 is 13 amino acids long. CDR3 protein: CSVPLTDPNEQFF. CDR3 DNA (partial): TGCAGCGTTCCCTTAACAGACCCCAATGAG.